This TCR beta chain was retrieved from a study of blood T cells in healthy people across ages. Findings of the study overall: Unsorted PBMCs ruled out conclusive naive versus antigen-experienced comparison.

About this clonotype itself: Its target is unknown. A clone one base away is much larger, so this may be a read error.

Peripheral blood was drawn, around 9.5 milliliters per donor. Germline trimming cut 6 bases from V and 2 bases from J; bases unmatched to any gene: 8. This CDR3 comprises 14 residues. CDR1 and CDR2 from the germline V gene are SQVTM and ANQGSEA. PCR was performed a second time for about 7 to 12 cycles using a sample-barcoded 5' primer and a J-beta primer mix. Each TCR beta cDNA got a 12-nucleotide random molecular identifier. MiXCR was run by TCRdb on the 5' RACE reads, yielding one entry per CDR3 protein. The sample carries roughly 1,500,000 distinct CDR3 sequences, about 35% recorded once. The receptor was derived from a woman aged 30 to 39 in good health. The chain recombines TRBV29-1 with TRBJ2-3; 7 bases line up with TRBD1. The specimen sequenced was blood. CDR3 nucleotide sequence: TGCAGCGTCAAACAGGGGACGCACACAGATACGCAGTATTTT. Translation gives CSVKQGTHTDTQYF.